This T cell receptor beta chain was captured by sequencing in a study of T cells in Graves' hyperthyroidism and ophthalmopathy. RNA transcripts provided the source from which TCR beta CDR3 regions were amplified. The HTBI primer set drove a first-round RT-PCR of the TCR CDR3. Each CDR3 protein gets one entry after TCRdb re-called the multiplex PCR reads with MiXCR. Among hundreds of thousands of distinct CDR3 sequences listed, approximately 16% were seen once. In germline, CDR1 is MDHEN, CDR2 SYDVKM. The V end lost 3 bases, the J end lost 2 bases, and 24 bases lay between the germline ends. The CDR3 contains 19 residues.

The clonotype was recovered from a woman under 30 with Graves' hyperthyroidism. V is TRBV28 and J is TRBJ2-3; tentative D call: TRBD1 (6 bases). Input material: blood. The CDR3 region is CASSFFVLAGALSTDTQYF. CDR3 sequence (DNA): TGTGCCAGCAGTTTCTTTGTTTTGGCAGGGGCCCTCTCCACAGATACGCAGTATTTT.